These T cell receptor beta chains were read from a single sample in a study of immune cell composition in non-small cell lung cancer. TCRdb keeps only in-frame clones here, not all; method: immunoSEQ multiplex PCR. The top ten hold about an eighth of the sample, which has about 3,000 clones, roughly 70% seen once. Sequenced sample: non-adjacent lung tissue. These receptor sequences come from a human donor with non-small cell lung cancer. The CDR3 runs from the conserved cysteine through the conserved F or W. The D gene is left open where the match is weak. A row's size may be missing; if present it is once, few, many or a size class.

j_call v_call clone_size d_call cdr3_aa cdr3_nt
TRBJ2-5 TRBV7-9 - - CASSLAGREETQYF TGTGCCAGCAGCTTAGCCGGCAGGGAAGAGACCCAGTACTTC
TRBJ2-2 TRBV7-2 - - CASSFAGTGELFF TGTGCCAGCAGCTTTGCGGGCACCGGGGAGCTGTTTTTT
TRBJ1-1 TRBV10-3 - - CAISEADEAFF TGTGCCATCAGTGAAGCGGATGAAGCTTTCTTT
TRBJ2-1 TRBV7-6 - TRBD2 CASSLRTGGDEQFF TGTGCCAGCAGCTTACGTACGGGGGGGGATGAGCAGTTCTTC
TRBJ1-1 TRBV4-1 medium-sized - CASSQEFGSAVAEAFF TGCGCCAGCAGCCAAGAATTTGGCAGCGCTGTCGCTGAAGCTTTCTTT
TRBJ1-4 TRBV30 medium-sized TRBD1 CAWSLTGINEKLFF TGTGCCTGGAGCCTGACAGGGATTAATGAAAAACTGTTTTTT
TRBJ1-2 TRBV7-9 - - CASSLGDMGFGGYTF TGTGCCAGCAGCTTAGGGGACATGGGTTTCGGTGGCTACACCTTC
TRBJ1-6 TRBV5-5 - - CASSLGRNSPLHF TGTGCCAGCAGCTTGGGTCGGAATTCACCCCTCCACTTT
TRBJ1-1 TRBV11-3 - TRBD1 CASSWDRELVSEAFF TGTGCCAGCAGCTGGGACAGGGAACTGGTTTCTGAAGCTTTCTTT
TRBJ2-7 TRBV7-2 once - CASSLPPNWEQYF TGTGCCAGCAGCCTACCACCGAATTGGGAGCAGTACTTC
TRBJ1-1 TRBV2 - - CASKQGLNTEAFF TGTGCCAGCAAGCAGGGCTTGAACACTGAAGCTTTCTTT
TRBJ2-7 TRBV4-3 - - CASSQEGWEEQYF TGCGCCAGCAGCCAAGAGGGTTGGGAGGAGCAGTACTTC
TRBJ1-2 TRBV5-6 - TRBD1 CASSLGTGPYGYTF TGTGCCAGCAGCTTGGGGACAGGGCCCTATGGCTACACCTTC
TRBJ1-1 TRBV6-5 - - CASSYQQGNTEAFF TGTGCCAGCAGTTACCAACAGGGTAACACTGAAGCTTTCTTT
TRBJ2-7 TRBV6-5 - - CASSLVDRQYNEQYF TGTGCCAGCAGTCTGGTCGACCGACAGTACAACGAGCAGTACTTC
TRBJ2-7 TRBV13 - TRBD1 CASSTGTGGIYEQYF TGTGCCAGCAGCACCGGGACAGGGGGCATTTACGAGCAGTACTTC
TRBJ1-3 TRBV29-1 once TRBD1 CSVLGFGQGNGNTIYF TGCAGCGTCCTGGGGTTCGGACAGGGGAATGGAAACACCATATATTTT
TRBJ1-2 TRBV29-1 - - CSVEEGGGGRGYTF TGCAGCGTTGAAGAAGGAGGAGGAGGTCGTGGCTACACCTTC
TRBJ1-1 TRBV2 - TRBD1 CASSEADRPRTEAFF TGTGCCAGCAGTGAAGCGGACAGGCCGAGGACTGAAGCTTTCTTT
TRBJ2-7 TRBV28 few - CASLTESSYEQYF TGTGCCAGCCTGACAGAGAGCTCCTACGAGCAGTACTTC
TRBJ2-7 TRBV10-1 - TRBD2 CASAGTSGGLYEQYF TGCGCCAGCGCAGGGACTAGCGGGGGGCTATACGAGCAGTACTTC
TRBJ2-7 TRBV19 - TRBD1 CASTLSSGQGIYEQYF TGTGCCAGTACCCTTTCCTCGGGACAGGGCATCTACGAGCAGTACTTC
TRBJ1-1 TRBV19 - - CASSITGGWTEAFF TGTGCCAGTAGTATAACCGGGGGTTGGACTGAAGCTTTCTTT
TRBJ1-5 TRBV11-2 - - CASSLDRNQPQHF TGTGCCAGCAGCTTAGACAGGAATCAGCCCCAGCATTTT
TRBJ1-5 TRBV4-1 - - CASSRSTDSNQPQHF TGCGCCAGCAGCCGATCCACAGATAGCAATCAGCCCCAGCATTTT
TRBJ2-2 TRBV4-3 medium-sized TRBD1 CASSERQGWRELFF TGCGCCAGCAGTGAACGACAGGGTTGGAGGGAGCTGTTTTTT
TRBJ1-4 TRBV5-4 - - CASSAVGGTNEKLFF TGTGCCAGCAGCGCCGTCGGGGGAACTAATGAAAAACTGTTTTTT
TRBJ2-5 TRBV5-1 few TRBD2 CASSLGQLAGGQETQYF TGCGCCAGCAGCTTGGGCCAACTAGCGGGGGGACAAGAGACCCAGTACTTC
TRBJ2-7 TRBV2 - TRBD1 CASSERDRDFLYEQYF TGTGCCAGCAGTGAAAGAGACAGGGATTTTTTATACGAGCAGTACTTC
TRBJ2-1 TRBV6-5 - - CASSSPGREQFF TGTGCCAGCAGTTCCCCCGGGAGAGAGCAGTTCTTC
TRBJ1-1 TRBV20-1 - - CSATQGVEAFF TGCAGTGCCACACAGGGAGTTGAAGCTTTCTTT
TRBJ2-3 TRBV2 few - CASSEWVATDTQYF TGTGCCAGCAGTGAATGGGTAGCAACAGATACGCAGTATTTT
TRBJ1-3 TRBV6-5 - - CASTPRGGPGNTIYF TGTGCCAGCACACCGAGGGGGGGACCCGGAAACACCATATATTTT
TRBJ1-1 TRBV15 few TRBD1 CATSRDRGRGPEAFF TGTGCCACCAGCAGGGACAGGGGAAGAGGGCCTGAAGCTTTCTTT
TRBJ2-1 TRBV6-5 - - CASSYGGAPEQFF TGTGCCAGCAGTTACGGGGGGGCCCCCGAGCAGTTCTTC
TRBJ2-7 TRBV27 - - CASGRNQGEQYF TGTGCCAGCGGCCGAAATCAGGGCGAGCAGTACTTC
TRBJ2-2 TRBV9 few - CASSVGGGVNTGELFF TGTGCCAGCAGCGTAGGAGGGGGGGTAAACACCGGGGAGCTGTTTTTT
TRBJ2-5 TRBV5-5 - TRBD2 CASSYGGGETQYF TGTGCCAGCAGCTATGGGGGGGGAGAGACCCAGTACTTC
TRBJ2-5 TRBV28 - TRBD2 CASSPSSSGGSKTQYF TGTGCCAGCAGTCCGTCGTCTAGCGGGGGCTCCAAGACCCAGTACTTC
TRBJ2-1 TRBV4-3 few - CASSYYNEQFF TGCGCCAGCAGCTACTACAATGAGCAGTTCTTC